The clone carrying this T cell receptor (beta chain) was seen at least ten times. Its target is unknown. This entry comes from a study of CD8 T cells in ankylosing spondylitis. Points from the study as a whole: A TCR beta motif made of eight highly homologous variants seemed typical of ankylosing spondylitis blood. Disease-linked clones were reportedly significantly enriched in matched ankylosing spondylitis synovial fluid. Earlier authors reported some of these motif variants in reactive arthritis synovial fluid and blood. CD8+ by phenotype, disease-linked clones were relatively rare in peripheral blood.

The TCR beta libraries were generated through quantitative 5'-RACE incorporating molecular barcodes. TCRdb re-derived calls from the 5' RACE reads in MiXCR, one entry per CDR3 protein. The data contain fewer than 550,000 distinct CDR3 sequences, approximately 5.3% of them seen just once; the ten biggest clones take up 3.5%. CDR1 SEHNR and CDR2 FQNEAQ come from the germline V gene (reference sequence). This CDR3 region has 14 residues. Trimming took off 1 base at V and 4 bases at J, with 10 bases between the two ends. Sequenced: blood, either unsorted or a sorted T cell fraction (not recorded which). The chain has TRBV7-9 and TRBJ1-1, with D uncertain. The receptor's source is a male donor with ankylosing spondylitis. In nucleotides, the CDR3 is TGTGCCAGCAGCTTAGGTGGAGGGAGCACTGAAGCTTTCTTT. This encodes CASSLGGGSTEAFF.